The sequence of this TCR beta chain was determined in a study of cytomegalovirus exposure and HLA in healthy donors. PCR used 60 Vbeta primers and 13 Jbeta primers. Method: immunoSEQ multiplex PCR; TCRdb's copy keeps in-frame clones and lacks some. The listing contains around 50,000 clones. CDR1 SGHTA and CDR2 FQGTGA come from the germline V gene. The length of the CDR3 is 12 residues. With 6 bases removed from V and 2 bases from J, the gap between germline ends came to 6 bases. The chain links TRBV7-3 to TRBJ2-3; the D is unclear. What was sequenced was PBMCs. The TCR originated in a male donor in good health and CMV-seronegative. CDR3 DNA: TGTGCCAGCAGTCTCTTCACAGATACGCAGTATTTT. This gives the protein CASSLFTDTQYF.